The clone carrying this TCR beta chain was detected ten times or more. Its antigen is currently unknown. The data are from a study of early T cells in non-severe SARS-CoV-2 infection. Turning to the study itself: Investigators sequenced bulk RNA drawn from unsorted whole blood, and chains remained unpaired. Points from the study as a whole: Lookups in VDJdb leaned toward anti-spike CD8 responses and missed private and CD4 specificities.

A single record per CDR3 protein comes from TCRdb applying MiXCR to the 5' RACE reads. The sample holds fewer than 85,000 distinct CDR3 sequences; 8.5% to 10% are singletons and the top ten take roughly 5%. Germline CDR1 reads GTSNPN; CDR2 reads SVGIG (reference sequence). The V and J ends lost 4 bases and 4 bases, in that order; junction bases with no gene match: 8. CDR3 length: 15 amino acids. Sequencing used whole blood. This receptor was obtained from an adult who was a healthcare worker with PCR-confirmed SARS-CoV-2 infection or an uninfected control (not recorded which). The chain is built from TRBV30 and TRBJ2-2, with 8 bases aligning to TRBD2. CDR3 protein: CAWNRPTSATGELFF. As DNA, the CDR3 is TGTGCCTGGAACCGCCCGACTAGCGCCACCGGGGAGCTGTTTTTT.